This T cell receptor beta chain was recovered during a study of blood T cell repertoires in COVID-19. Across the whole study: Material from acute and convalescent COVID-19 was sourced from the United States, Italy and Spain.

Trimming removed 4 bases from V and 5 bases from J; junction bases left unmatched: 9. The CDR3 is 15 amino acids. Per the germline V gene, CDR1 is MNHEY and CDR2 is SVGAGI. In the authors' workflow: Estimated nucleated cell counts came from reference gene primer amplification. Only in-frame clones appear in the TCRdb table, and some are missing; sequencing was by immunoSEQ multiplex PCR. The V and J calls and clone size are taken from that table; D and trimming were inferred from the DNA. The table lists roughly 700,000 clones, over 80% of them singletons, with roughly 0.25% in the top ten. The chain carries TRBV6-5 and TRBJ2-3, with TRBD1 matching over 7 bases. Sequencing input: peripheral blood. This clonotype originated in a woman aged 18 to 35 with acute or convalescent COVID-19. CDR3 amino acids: CASSSAQGRGDTQYF. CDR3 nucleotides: TGTGCCAGCAGTTCGGCACAGGGGCGCGGAGATACGCAGTATTTT.